This TCR beta chain appears in the sequencing data of a study of T-cell memory formation after mild COVID-19. Background on the study: TCR clusters largely stayed donor specific.

A remark on this clonotype: The antigen remains unidentified.

TCRdb used MiXCR to reprocess the 5' RACE reads, holding one entry per CDR3 protein. The sample includes some 120,000 distinct CDR3 sequences, more than 15% of them seen just once. Study results and limitations: Contracting clones from day 15 to 85 had balanced CD4/CD8; later expanders favoured CD4+. For contracting clones, CD4+ ones sat mainly in CM and EM, CD8+ in EMRA. Cross-reactive memory apparently joined, as some responding clones appeared in pre-infection memory.

The sequence derives from an adult woman who had mild COVID-19 (a few samples of this study predate the infection). Cell type and time point are not known. Sequences were obtained from PBMCs or a T cell subset sorted from them (not recorded which).

The CDR3 reads CAWSVGAGRDTQYF. The CDR3 coding sequence is TGTGCCTGGAGTGTAGGGGCGGGACGAGATACGCAGTATTTT. The gene calls are TRBV30 and TRBJ2-3, with D possibly being TRBD2 (6 bases). CDR1 and CDR2 from the germline V gene are GTSNPN and SVGIG (reference sequence). V lost 0 bases and J 5 bases, leaving 12 bases between the germline ends. The CDR3 covers 14 residues.